This T cell receptor (beta chain) was sequenced for a study of spatial heterogeneity in lung cancer. About the research overall: Raw sequencing reads included, on average, more than 8.5 appearances of each unique TCR and UMI combination.

TCRdb reprocessed the 5' RACE reads with MiXCR, giving one entry per CDR3 protein. The sample includes some 1,200 distinct CDR3 sequences, 35% to 45% of them seen just once. The time point was: sample taken at primary tumor resection. The cohort: around 77 early-stage, untreated non-small cell lung cancer patients. Extraction of whole RNA from tumor, nontumor lung or frozen PBMC preceded unsorted sequencing. This CDR3 is 15 amino acids long. Germline assignment: CDR1 MDHEN and CDR2 SYDVKM. Trimming took 6 bases from V and 4 from J, leaving 16 bases between them. The chain is built from TRBV28 and TRBJ1-5; D may be TRBD1 (6 bases). The sequenced sample was normal lung tissue next to the tumor, obtained at surgery. The receptor was derived from a male donor with early-stage non-small cell lung cancer. The CDR3 region is CASRPHRAGNQPQHF. The CDR3 DNA reads TGTGCCAGCAGACCCCACAGGGCTGGTAATCAGCCCCAGCATTTT.